The rows below give T cell receptor beta chains drawn from one sample of a study of blood T cells in healthy people across ages. TCRdb re-derived calls from the 5' RACE reads in MiXCR, one entry per CDR3 protein. Counted here are roughly 1.9 million distinct CDR3 sequences, approximately 39% occurring once; the ten biggest clones make up about 21%. Sequencing used blood. These receptors were taken from a human donor in good health. Both conserved end residues are part of each CDR3. A D gene is named only where the DNA matches it firmly. Size is stated for part of the rows, as once, few or many counts, or as a class when the clone is expanded.

-	TRBJ1-1	TRBD1	TRBV3-1	TGTGCCAGCAGCCAAGGGACAGGGGGCGGTCGGGCTTTCTTT	CASSQGTGGGRAFF
-	TRBJ1-2	TRBD1	TRBV27	TGTGCCGTCGGACGGGTGAGGGGGCGCGATGGCTACACCTTC	CAVGRVRGRDGYTF
many	TRBJ2-3	-	TRBV29-1	TGCAGCGTCGACAACCCTCCGGCCTCCGAGGGCACAGATACGCAGTATTTT	CSVDNPPASEGTDTQYF
-	TRBJ2-1	TRBD2	TRBV20-1	TGCAGTGCTAGAGGTCTAGCGGGGGGTCTATATGGTGAGCAGTTCTTC	CSARGLAGGLYGEQFF
few	TRBJ2-1	-	TRBV12-3/TRBV12-4	TGTGCCAGCACCCGGACACGGTCGGAGGAGCAGTTCTTC	CASTRTRSEEQFF
-	TRBJ2-5	TRBD2	TRBV20-1	TGCAGTGCTCTACCCCTAGCGGGGGATGAGACCCAGTACTTC	CSALPLAGDETQYF
-	TRBJ2-1	TRBD1	TRBV24-1	TGTGCCACCAGTGCGGCCCCCGGACAGGGGGACAATGAGCAGTTCTTC	CATSAAPGQGDNEQFF
few	TRBJ2-7	-	TRBV4-2	TGTGCCAGCAGCCATGTGGACACCGGCTACGAGCAGTACTTC	CASSHVDTGYEQYF
-	TRBJ2-5	-	TRBV28	TGTGCCAGCATGGGACGGCCGCAAGAGACCCAGTACTTC	CASMGRPQETQYF
few	TRBJ2-7	-	TRBV7-2	TGTGCCAGCAGCCGTCGGTCCCTCGGCTACGAGCAGTACTTC	CASSRRSLGYEQYF
many	TRBJ2-5	-	TRBV4-3	TGCGCCAGCAGCCTCACCTTAGGGGGACTACTCCAAGAGACCCAGTACTTC	CASSLTLGGLLQETQYF
-	TRBJ2-1	TRBD2	TRBV13	TGTGCCAGCAGCCTGGGGACTAGTCGGGACAATGAGCAGTTCTTC	CASSLGTSRDNEQFF
-	TRBJ2-3	-	TRBV9	TGTGCCAGCAGCTCCCCAACGGAGCAGGGCACGCAGTATTTT	CASSSPTEQGTQYF
-	TRBJ2-5	-	TRBV9	TGTGCCAGCAGCGTCCAAGACCATGTAGGCGAGACCCAGTACTTC	CASSVQDHVGETQYF
-	TRBJ1-2	-	TRBV7-9	TGTGCCAGCAGCTTAGCTGGGGCAGCCAGGACCTATGGCTACACCTTC	CASSLAGAARTYGYTF
-	TRBJ2-7	-	TRBV27	TGTGCCAGCAGATACGGGATCGAGCAGTACTTC	CASRYGIEQYF
-	TRBJ1-5	-	TRBV12-3/TRBV12-4	TGTGCCAGCAGTTTAGGAGTCGGCAATTTGGGCAATCAGCCCCAGCATTTT	CASSLGVGNLGNQPQHF
-	TRBJ2-1	TRBD2	TRBV20-1	TGCAGTGCTAGAGGTTCTAGCGGGGGCCTTTACAATGAGCAGTTCTTC	CSARGSSGGLYNEQFF
-	TRBJ1-1	-	TRBV15	TGTGCCACCAGCAGAGGTGGCCGGGCGGGTACTGAAGCTTTCTTT	CATSRGGRAGTEAFF
-	TRBJ2-3	-	TRBV25-1	TGTGCCAGCGCTCGGAGGGGGGGGTCAACCCTAGCTACGTATTTT	CASARRGGSTLATYF
few	TRBJ2-1	TRBD2	TRBV24-1	TGTGCCACCAGTGATTTAGCTACCGGGGGGGCCCATGAGCAGTTCTTC	CATSDLATGGAHEQFF
few	TRBJ2-1	-	TRBV9	TGTGCCAGCGCTTGGGGGGTCTACAATGAGCAGTTCTTC	CASAWGVYNEQFF
-	TRBJ2-5	-	TRBV2	TGTGCCAGCAGTTTCCAGGGGCGGACGAAAGAGCAGTACTTC	CASSFQGRTKEQYF
once	TRBJ1-2	-	TRBV29-1	TGCAGCGTTGACAGGAGCCTTAACTATGGCTACATCTTC	CSVDRSLNYGYIF
-	TRBJ2-5	-	TRBV20-1	TGCAGTGCCCCCGGGACCAGCGATCCGACCCAGTACTTC	CSAPGTSDPTQYF
once	TRBJ2-1	-	TRBV9	TGTGCCAGCAGCGTAGTAGGGGATAACGACGATGAGAAGTTCTTC	CASSVVGDNDDEKFF
-	TRBJ2-1	TRBD2	TRBV5-1	TGCGCCAGCAGCTTGGTTCTAGCGGGGATGTACAATGAGCAGTTCTTC	CASSLVLAGMYNEQFF
-	TRBJ2-1	-	TRBV7-2	TGTGCCAGCAGCTTAGAGGGGGGGCCATATGAGCAGTTCTTC	CASSLEGGPYEQFF
-	TRBJ2-1	TRBD2	TRBV10-3	TGTGCCACAGCGACCCACAAGACTAGCGGGGGGGGCAATGAGCAGTTCTTC	CATATHKTSGGGNEQFF
once	TRBJ1-2	-	TRBV7-8	TGTGCCAGCAGCCCCCCAGCAATGGGAAACTATGGCTACACCTTC	CASSPPAMGNYGYTF
few	TRBJ2-3	-	TRBV7-2	TGTGCCAGCAGCCTAGGGACGGCTCCCACAGATACGCAGTATTTT	CASSLGTAPTDTQYF
once	TRBJ1-2	-	TRBV4-3	TGCGCCGGCAGCCAAGCTACAGCCACTAACTATGGCTACACCTTC	CAGSQATATNYGYTF
few	TRBJ1-2	TRBD1	TRBV29-1	TGCAGCGTCGCAGGGGGCGCCTATGGCTACACCTTC	CSVAGGAYGYTF
-	TRBJ2-3	-	TRBV5-1	TGCGCCAGCAGCTTCGCCACAGATACGCGGTATTTT	CASSFATDTRYF
-	TRBJ1-3	-	TRBV7-6	TGTGCCAGCAGCTTATATCGAAACACCATATATTTT	CASSLYRNTIYF
-	TRBJ1-5	-	TRBV20-1	TGCAGTGCTAGAGACAGCGCCAATCAGCCCCAGCATTTT	CSARDSANQPQHF
few	TRBJ2-3	TRBD2	TRBV4-2	TGTGCCAGCAGCCAATCCGCTCCTAGCGGGGGGGCCCTCCCGGCTCGCACAGATACGCAGTATTTT	CASSQSAPSGGALPARTDTQYF
few	TRBJ1-2	-	TRBV12-3/TRBV12-4	TGTGCCGGCAGTTTAGATATTGAGTCTTATGGCTACACCTTC	CAGSLDIESYGYTF
few	TRBJ1-4	-	TRBV6-5	TGTGCCAGCAGTCCCGTCCAAGCCAGGGTACTGTTTTTT	CASSPVQARVLFF
-	TRBJ1-2	TRBD1	TRBV29-1	TGCAGCGTTGAAGAGGCGGGACAGGGGGCAGGTGGCTACACCTTC	CSVEEAGQGAGGYTF
few	TRBJ1-6	-	TRBV2	TGTGCCAGCAGTGCCCTCTCGACAGGAGTAAATTCACCCCTCCACTTT	CASSALSTGVNSPLHF
few	TRBJ2-7	-	TRBV29-1	TGCAGCGTTGCCCGGGCCACCGGGCAGTACTTC	CSVARATGQYF
-	TRBJ2-1	-	TRBV5-1	TGCGCCAGCAGCTTAGCTAAGACATACAATGAGCAGTTCTTC	CASSLAKTYNEQFF
-	TRBJ1-6	-	TRBV7-6	TGTGCCAGCAGCTTAGGAATCGGGGGCGGGGATTCACCCCTCCACTTT	CASSLGIGGGDSPLHF
once	TRBJ2-7	-	TRBV5-1	TGCGCCAGCAGCCCGGCGGGCAATTCCTGCGAGCAGTACTTC	CASSPAGNSCEQYF